Each of the 22 T cell receptor beta chains below was sequenced from the same sample in a study of human versus mouse CDR3 diversity and MHC coevolution. Assay used: immunoSEQ multiplex PCR; TCRdb lists only in-frame clones, some missing. Of 60,000 or so clones listed, approximately 94% are singletons. Sequences were obtained from naive CD4+ T cells from blood. Subset given: CD45RO-negative CD62L-positive naive CD4 T cells. The receptors were sampled from a person aged 55 to 69 in good health.

The CDR3 region has the DNA TGTGCCAGAAGCCCGGGGGATGCAGGGGAGCAGTACTTC. It translates to CARSPGDAGEQYF. The V call is TRBV5-3, the J call TRBJ2-7; the D gene is possibly TRBD2 (6 bases). TRBV5-3 is classed as an ORF, of uncertain function. This CDR3 spans 13 amino acids. Trimming cost V 4 bases and J 7 bases, with 15 bases left between them.

CDR3 in amino acids: CASSAELSYNEQFF. The CDR3 DNA is TGCGCCAGCAGCGCGGAACTCTCCTACAATGAGCAGTTCTTC. This chain connects TRBV5-1 to TRBJ2-1; D is uncertain. Per the germline V gene, CDR1 is SGHRS and CDR2 is YFSETQ. Trimming cost V 4 bases and J 0 bases, with 8 bases left between them. The CDR3 contains 14 residues.

The genes are TRBV11-2 and TRBJ1-4; D is possibly TRBD1 (5 bases). There are 14 residues in the CDR3. The germline CDR1 and CDR2 sequences are SGHAT and FQNNGV. V was trimmed by 4 bases and J by 0 bases, leaving 6 bases between them. CDR3 amino acids: CASSWTTTNEKLFF. CDR3 coding DNA: TGTGCCAGCAGCTGGACAACAACTAATGAAAAACTGTTTTTT.

The chain couples TRBV5-1 to TRBJ2-3; D is perhaps TRBD2 (6 bases). V was pared by 5 bases and J by 1 base, with 17 bases between. Germline-derived CDR1 and CDR2 are SGHRS and YFSETQ. CDR3 length equals 16 residues. The CDR3 nucleotides are TGCGCCAGCAGTGTGAGTGGGGACTCCCGCACAGATACGCAGTATTTT. The encoded protein is CASSVSGDSRTDTQYF.

The rearrangement joins TRBV19 to TRBJ1-4, with TRBD1 matching 10 bases. Looked up from germline, CDR1 is LNHDA and CDR2 is SQIVND (reference sequence). The V segment lost 6 bases and the J segment 7 bases; nucleotides outside the gene matches: 5. This CDR3 has 14 amino acids. The CDR3 nucleotides read TGTGCCAGTAGGGGGACAGGGGAGGGTGAAAAACTGTTTTTT. Translation: CASRGTGEGEKLFF.

This clone has just one count. The V gene is TRBV5-4, the J gene TRBJ2-2; TRBD2 aligns across 10 bases. The CDR3 contains 17 residues. V trimming: 4 bases; J trimming: 5 bases; junction bases outside the gene matches: 11. The germline gives CDR1 SGHNT, CDR2 YYREEE (reference sequence). CDR3 protein: CASSITRLAGGTGELFF. The CDR3 DNA is TGTGCCAGCAGCATCACCCGACTAGCGGGCGGGACCGGGGAGCTGTTTTTT. Together with reference TRBV5-4 and TRBJ2-2, the CDR3 gives the full variable domain: ETGVTQSPTHLIKTRGQQVTLRCSSQSGHNTVSWYQQALGQGPQFIFQYYREEENGRGNFPPRFSGLQFPNYSSELNVNALELDDSALYLCASSITRLAGGTGELFFGEGSRLTVL.

The gene calls are TRBV27 and TRBJ2-2, with 7 bases aligning to TRBD1. J was trimmed by 0 bases and V by 2 bases; bases with no gene match: 9. Germline V CDR1 and CDR2: MNHEY, SMNVEV (reference sequence). The CDR3 has 18 amino acids. The CDR3 sequence: CASSLLRSGTANTGELFF. The CDR3 DNA reads as TGTGCCAGCAGTTTACTCCGCTCCGGGACAGCGAACACCGGGGAGCTGTTTTTT.

The rearrangement joins TRBV7-9 to TRBJ2-1, with a tentative D call TRBD1 (5 bases). Trimming took 1 base from V and 0 from J, leaving 7 bases between them. CDR3 length: 15 amino acids. Germline CDR1 and CDR2: SEHNR and FQNEAQ (reference sequence). As DNA, the CDR3 is TGTGCCAGCAGCTTAGGGGGCCCCTCCTACAATGAGCAGTTCTTC. Translated, it gives CASSLGGPSYNEQFF.

This clone appeared once. The chain combines TRBV4-2 with TRBJ2-7; the match to TRBD1 covers 9 bases. The CDR3 extends over 13 amino acids. Germline V gene sequence: CDR1 LGHNA, CDR2 YNFKEQ. V lost 3 bases, J lost 4 bases, and 1 base stayed unmatched. The CDR3 bases are TGTGCCAGCAGCCAGGACAGGGGATACGAGCAGTACTTC. Protein: CASSQDRGYEQYF.

This chain's CDR3 is CASSLGQPQETQYF. The CDR3 coding sequence is TGCGCCAGCAGCCTAGGACAGCCACAAGAGACCCAGTACTTC. This chain uses TRBV5-1 with TRBJ2-5; TRBD1 is a possible D gene (6 bases). Germline V CDR1 and CDR2: SGHRS, YFSETQ. This CDR3 is built from 14 residues. The V end was cut by 4 bases, the J end by 2 bases, with 12 bases between.

The chain couples TRBV7-9 to TRBJ1-3, with unresolved D. V was trimmed by 4 bases and J by 1 base, leaving 11 bases between them. This CDR3 is 15 amino acids long. CDR1 is SEHNR and CDR2 is FQNEAQ in the germline V gene (reference sequence). Here the CDR3 reads CASSSGSGSGNTIYF. CDR3 sequence (DNA): TGTGCCAGCAGCTCGGGATCCGGTTCTGGAAACACCATATATTTT.

This clone was found once. The rearrangement joins TRBV28 to TRBJ2-6; maybe TRBD1 (5 bases). Per the germline V gene, CDR1 is MDHEN and CDR2 is SYDVKM. This CDR3 spans 15 amino acids. V lost 3 bases to trimming and J lost 2 bases, with 8 bases between them. This CDR3 reads CASSLKGAGANVLTF. The CDR3 DNA is TGTGCCAGCAGTTTGAAAGGGGCTGGGGCCAACGTCCTGACTTTC.

The chain employs TRBV6-5 and TRBJ2-1, with 10 bases matching TRBD1. This CDR3 region has 14 residues. Germline CDR1 is MNHEY and CDR2 is SVGAGI. Trimming at V came to 5 bases and at J to 8 bases, leaving 6 bases not matched to a gene. For the CDR3, the DNA is TGTGCCAGCAGTCGCGGAGGGACAGGGGATGAGCAGTTCTTC. Its translation: CASSRGGTGDEQFF.

The chain recombines TRBV6-4 with TRBJ2-1, with TRBD2 identical over 9 bases. The CDR3 spans 16 residues. CDR1 is MRHNA, CDR2 SNTAGT, per germline. V lost 6 bases and J lost 5; bases outside the gene matches: 11. The DNA for the CDR3 is TGTGCCAGCAGCCCAGAAGGGACTAGCAGCAACAATGAGCAGTTCTTC. This encodes CASSPEGTSSNNEQFF.

The rearrangement uses TRBV5-4 and TRBJ2-6; TRBD1 matches at 7 bases. This CDR3 region has 15 residues. V lost 2 bases and J lost 2; bases outside the gene matches: 1. Per germline, CDR1 SGHNT and CDR2 YYREEE (reference sequence). CDR3 in DNA: TGTGCCAGCAGCTTAGGGGGCACTGGGGCCAACGTCCTGACTTTC. Translated: CASSLGGTGANVLTF.

This chain joins TRBV5-1 and TRBJ1-1, with TRBD1 as a possible D gene (5 bases). Germline CDR1 is SGHRS and CDR2 is YFSETQ. The ends were cut back, 0 bases at V and 0 bases at J, with 6 bases in the middle. The CDR3 is 14 residues long. CDR3 amino acids: CASSLGQMNTEAFF. The CDR3 DNA is TGCGCCAGCAGCTTGGGACAGATGAACACTGAAGCTTTCTTT.

V is TRBV7-9 and J is TRBJ2-1; perhaps TRBD2 as D (6 bases). The CDR3 totals 15 residues. V was trimmed by 3 bases and J by 7 bases, leaving 16 bases between them. Per germline, CDR1 SEHNR and CDR2 FQNEAQ (reference sequence). The CDR3 DNA sequence: TGTGCCAGCAGCTTGTCCGGGAGCCAGGGAAATGAGCAGTTCTTC. Translating it yields CASSLSGSQGNEQFF.

The J gene is TRBJ2-3, the V gene TRBV12-5; a possible D gene is TRBD1 (7 bases). From germline, CDR1 is LGHNT and CDR2 FRNRAP. There are 16 residues in the CDR3. V shed 2 bases and J shed 5 bases, with 17 bases lying between them. This chain's CDR3 is CASGLHRGGIGDTQYF. The CDR3 bases are TGTGCTAGTGGTTTGCACAGGGGAGGTATTGGAGATACGCAGTATTTT.

The genes are TRBV5-1 and TRBJ2-1; TRBD2 agrees at 11 bases. V lost 4 bases and J lost 5; bases outside the gene matches: 8. The CDR3 covers 16 residues. Germline-derived CDR1 and CDR2 are SGHRS and YFSETQ. The CDR3 DNA sequence: TGCGCCAGCAGCCAACGGACTAGCGGGCGGGACAATGAGCAGTTCTTC. Protein: CASSQRTSGRDNEQFF.

The chain recombines TRBV21-1 with TRBJ2-1; the table gives TRBD2 as D, unverified against the DNA. TRBV21-1 is a documented pseudogene. The CDR3 loop spans 18 amino acids. The CDR3 sequence: CASSKPISGRGSYNEQFF. DNA of the CDR3: TGTGCCAGCAGCAAACCCATTAGCGGGAGGGGGTCCTACAATGAGCAGTTCTTC.

The chain is built from TRBV5-4 and TRBJ1-2, with TRBD1 identical over 8 bases. The CDR3 sequence is 15 residues long. The ends lost 1 base at V and 4 bases at J; junction bases unmatched: 6. CDR1 SGHNT and CDR2 YYREEE come from the germline V gene (reference sequence). The CDR3 DNA is TGTGCCAGCAGCTTGTCCGGACAGGGACCCTATGGCTACACCTTC. Translation gives CASSLSGQGPYGYTF.

The chain joins TRBV2 to TRBJ1-2; a possible D gene is TRBD1 (5 bases). Trimming left V 9 bases short and J 1 base short, with 12 bases between. The CDR3 runs 13 residues. Germline-derived CDR1 and CDR2 are SNHLY and FYNNEI. This CDR3 reads CARKETVNYGYTF. In DNA form, the CDR3 reads TGTGCCAGAAAAGAGACAGTTAACTATGGCTACACCTTC.